This T cell receptor beta chain is drawn from a study of vaccination effects on CD4 cells after COVID-19. For the study at large: It was a median of 72 days after the second dose that post-vaccine samples were obtained.

The CDR3 spans 15 residues. V lost 1 base, J lost 6 bases, and 3 bases stayed unmatched. Per the germline V gene, CDR1 is SGHNT and CDR2 is YENEEA. Sequencing followed a ViraFEST assay step that expanded antigen-specific CD4+ T cells with viral peptide pools. With roughly 10 days of culture completed, CD4+ T cells were isolated. The participants, recipients of two vaccine doses, got either BNT162b2 or mRNA-1273. Sequenced by immunoSEQ multiplex PCR; TCRdb stores in-frame clones only, minus some. Found here are 20,000 or so clones, around 77% of them singletons; the top ten hold about 9.3%. This clone appeared once. Its specificity is unknown.

Sequenced here: CD4+ T cells from PBMCs cultured with HCoV-229E spike peptides, sampled after COVID-19 vaccination. The sequence was collected from a human donor who received a COVID-19 vaccine. This chain uses TRBV11-3 with TRBJ2-1; 10 bases align to TRBD2. Here the CDR3 DNA reads TGTGCCAGCAGCTTAGGGCTAGCGGGAGTCAATGAGCAGTTCTTC. Translated, it gives CASSLGLAGVNEQFF.